This T cell receptor beta chain is drawn from a study of immune evolution from preneoplasia to lung adenocarcinoma. Germline lookup yields CDR1 MRHNA and CDR2 SNTAGT. Trimming took off 2 bases at V and 3 bases at J, with 11 bases between the two ends. CDR3 size: 16 residues. Measured with immunoSEQ multiplex PCR; TCRdb has only the in-frame clones, and not every one. The data show just over 6,500 clones, more than 70% seen once. Sample: FFPE invasive lung adenocarcinoma tissue. The J gene is TRBJ2-6, the V gene TRBV6-4; possibly TRBD2 for D (5 bases). This TCR derives from a person aged 45-69 years with lung adenocarcinoma. The CDR3 region is CASSDRGPGGANVLTF. CDR3 in DNA: TGTGCCAGCAGTGACCGCGGGCCGGGTGGGGCCAACGTCCTGACTTTC.